This entry is about one T cell receptor beta chain. These data are taken from a study of blood T cell repertoires in COVID-19. At the level of the study: From T cells, B-cell-depleted T cells, or PBMCs came the material, which was cDNA or gDNA.

As originally analysed: By means of reference gene primer amplification, nucleated cell counts were estimated. Profiled with immunoSEQ multiplex PCR; TCRdb holds only in-frame clones, not every one. V, J and clone size are those of that table, while D and trimming were read from the DNA. The profile shows 75,000 to 100,000 clones, 65% to 90% of them singletons. Trimming stripped 7 bases from V and 7 bases from J, with 22 bases between. The CDR3 is 16 amino acids. The germline V gene has CDR1 MNHNY and CDR2 SVGAGI (reference sequence). J is TRBJ1-4 and V is TRBV6-6, with TRBD1 as a possible D gene (6 bases). Specimen: peripheral blood. The TCR sequence derives from a woman older than 75 with acute or convalescent COVID-19. CDR3 DNA: TGTGCCAGCATTCTTCGGGCGAGGGGGGGCTCTGAAAAACTGTTTTTT. Its translation: CASILRARGGSEKLFF.